This T cell receptor (beta chain) is drawn from a study of beta chain features in type 1 diabetes. Turning to the study itself: Similarity in age, gender and cell yields was seen between patients and healthy donors. Regarding the study as a whole: In type 1 diabetes patients, VDJ junctions had fewer insertions; deletions at these junctions were more frequent. There was a moderate but significant shortening of TCRB CDR3s in all four CD4+ subsets of Type 1 diabetes patients.

Investigators reverse transcribed all isolated RNA, so they sequenced expressed TCRB transcripts. The protocol was immunoSEQ multiplex PCR, while the TCRdb copy is restricted to in-frame clones and leaves out a portion. The data hold 350,000 to 400,000 clones, with around 16% observed a single time. Each sorted fraction was over 95% pure. Germline loops: CDR1 MNHEY, CDR2 SMNVEV (reference sequence). V lost 5 bases and J 8 bases, leaving 21 bases between the germline ends. The CDR3 sequence is 15 residues long. This clone was detected only a few times. Its target is unknown. The receptor was derived from a woman aged 18-29 years in good health. V usage is TRBV27 and J usage is TRBJ1-2; no firm D call. Sequencing was carried out using naive CD4+ T cells from blood. The CDR3 nucleotides are TGTGCCAGCAGTGCAACCGGGAGCCGAGCCGGGGGCTACACCTTC. This gives the protein CASSATGSRAGGYTF.